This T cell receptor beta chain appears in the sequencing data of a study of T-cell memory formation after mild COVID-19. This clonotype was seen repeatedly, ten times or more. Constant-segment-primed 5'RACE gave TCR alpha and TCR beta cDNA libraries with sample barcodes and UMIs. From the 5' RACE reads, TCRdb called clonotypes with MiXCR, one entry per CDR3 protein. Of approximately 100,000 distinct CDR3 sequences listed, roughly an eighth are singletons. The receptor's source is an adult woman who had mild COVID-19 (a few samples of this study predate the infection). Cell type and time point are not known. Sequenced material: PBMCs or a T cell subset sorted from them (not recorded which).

CDR3 sequence (DNA): TGTGCCAGCACCATAGCGGCGGGTGCCCCACACAATGAGCAGTTCTTC. Protein sequence: CASTIAAGAPHNEQFF. The chain is built from TRBV7-8 and TRBJ2-1; D is perhaps TRBD2 (6 bases). Trimming cost V 7 bases and J 5 bases, with 21 bases left between them. There are 16 residues in the CDR3. Germline V gene sequence: CDR1 SGHVS, CDR2 FQNEAQ.